This T cell receptor (beta chain) was obtained from a study of blood T cell repertoires in COVID-19. At the level of the study: Italy, Spain and the United States were the sources of the convalescent and acute COVID-19 samples. From T cells, B-cell-depleted T cells, or PBMCs came the material, which was cDNA or gDNA.

The J segment lost 5 bases and the V segment lost 5 bases, leaving 13 bases of the junction unmatched. Germline-derived CDR1 and CDR2 are SGHVS and FNYEAQ. This CDR3 is 17 amino acids long. Original processing methods: Amplification of reference gene primers was used by the study to estimate nucleated cell counts. Here immunoSEQ multiplex PCR was the method, and the copy in TCRdb shows in-frame clones only, minus some. V and J calls and clone size are those listed in that table; D and trimming were worked out from the DNA. The sample yields more than 140,000 clones, 85% to 90% seen once. This chain connects TRBV7-6 to TRBJ2-3, with 10 positions matching TRBD1. The specimen was peripheral blood. This sequence originates from a woman aged 60-75 years with acute or convalescent COVID-19. In DNA, the CDR3 is TGTGCCAGCAGCCATTTGTTACGGGACAGGGGTCGAGATACGCAGTATTTT. Protein sequence: CASSHLLRDRGRDTQYF.